A selection of T cell receptor beta chains follows, all from one sample in a study of cytomegalovirus exposure and HLA in healthy donors. Measured with immunoSEQ multiplex PCR; TCRdb has only the in-frame clones, and not every one. The data hold 200,000 or so clones, with around 79% observed a single time. Sequenced input: PBMCs. These receptor sequences come from a male donor in good health and CMV-seropositive. The CDR3 runs from the conserved cysteine through the conserved F or W. The D gene is left open where the match is weak.

TRBV25-1	TRBD1	CASSVLGQGPYEQYF
TRBV6-6	.	CASSSWGGRGDYGYTF
TRBV7-2	TRBD1	CASSLAWGQTYNEQFF
TRBV9	.	CASKRDNEQFF
TRBV28	.	CASSASGLKGRETQYF
TRBV27	TRBD2	CASSGGEGNEQFF
TRBV19	.	CASSSGQTNSPLHF
TRBV7-9	TRBD1	CASSLGPGQGVPAFF
TRBV7-9	.	CASRGTLNTEAFF
TRBV11-3	.	CASSLEAGPGYEQYF
TRBV28	TRBD2	CASGLAGGSDEQYF
TRBV25-1	TRBD1	CASSDFQGDTGELFF
TRBV7-8	TRBD1	CASSFSPTGGTPLHF
TRBV4-1	TRBD2	CASSQVGLAGFWYEQYF
TRBV6-1	TRBD2	CASSGSGMRETQYF
TRBV4-2	.	CASSQGGGGDQPQHF
TRBV6-5	.	CAIRGGGNYGYTF
TRBV11-3	TRBD2	CASSLVTSGGPDTQYF
TRBV19	TRBD1	CASSPMDRAFGNTIYF
TRBV25-1	.	CASSINRPTNEKLFF
TRBV28	.	CASRQGIDGYTF
TRBV9	TRBD2	CASSSGGAPNEQFF
TRBV19	.	CASSMGSGNKETQYF
TRBV4-3	TRBD1	CASSQSGQGDTGELFF
TRBV9	TRBD1	CASSVEAGGYYGYTF
TRBV7-2	.	CASSPRFSSRDTQYF
TRBV9	.	CASSVGLAENTGELFF
TRBV6-6	.	CASSLDSWVPQHF